One T cell receptor (beta chain) is described in this entry. This CDR3 spans 14 amino acids. Germline V gives CDR1 SEHNR, CDR2 FQNEAQ (reference sequence). Trimming took 5 bases from V and 11 from J; bases not matched to a gene: 9. The data were taken from a study of cytomegalovirus exposure and HLA in healthy donors. The PCR made use of 60 Vbeta and 13 Jbeta primers. Measured with immunoSEQ multiplex PCR; TCRdb has only the in-frame clones, and not every one. Of some 150,000 clones detected, 70% to 80% appear once; the ten largest clones hold approximately 3.7%. V gene TRBV7-9 combines with J gene TRBJ1-6, with TRBD1 matching over 7 bases. The specimen was PBMCs. This TCR derives from a man between 25 and 39 years old in good health and CMV-seropositive. This CDR3 reads CASSARDSPAPLHF. CDR3 in DNA: TGTGCCAGCAGCGCGCGGGACAGTCCGGCACCCCTCCACTTT.